Reported below is one TCR beta chain. The antigen remains undetermined. The entry originates in a study of cytomegalovirus exposure and HLA in healthy donors. At the level of the study: Across 300 to 400 genotyped donors, around 82% landed in the Caucasian-associated ancestry cluster. Broader study findings: Most TCR beta V segments were productive about 87% or about 30% of the time in an earlier analysis. The study put around 180 TCR beta chains on its list as cytomegalovirus-associated.

PCR used 60 Vbeta primers and 13 Jbeta primers. The protocol was immunoSEQ multiplex PCR, while the TCRdb copy is restricted to in-frame clones and leaves out a portion. The sample features 200,000 to 250,000 clones, with over 0.75% in its top ten. Healthy donors of bone marrow made up the group. The CDR3 spans 15 residues. Germline V gene lookup returns CDR1 SGHTA and CDR2 FQGNSA. V was clipped by 5 bases and J by 2 bases, with 15 bases between them. Sequencing input: PBMCs. The chain joins TRBV7-2 to TRBJ1-2; D call uncertain. This clonotype was sampled from a woman aged 25 to 39 in good health and CMV-seropositive. CDR3 region: CASSLPGPPNYGYTF. The CDR3 DNA reads TGTGCCAGCAGCCTCCCGGGTCCTCCAAACTATGGCTACACCTTC.